This entry lists 4 T cell receptor beta chains sequenced from one sample in a study of shared clonotypes between healthy human individuals. TCRdb keeps only in-frame clones here, not all; method: immunoSEQ multiplex PCR. The top ten clones hold around 1.5% of a sample with some 1 million clones, more than 60% of them seen once. Sequencing input: memory CD4+ T cells sorted from blood. As for subset: CD45RA-negative fraction. These receptors were obtained from a man between 18 and 29 years old in good health.

The chain is built from TRBV10-3 and TRBJ2-3, with no clear D. The germline V gene encodes CDR1 ENHRY and CDR2 SYGVKD. V was cut by 3 bases and J by 0 bases, with 7 bases left in between. CDR3 length: 14 residues. CDR3 region: CAISELESTDTQYF. Here the CDR3 DNA reads TGTGCCATCAGTGAACTCGAGAGCACAGATACGCAGTATTTT.

A remark on this clone: At one end the junction does not follow the germline gene, possibly because of a read error. The chain links TRBV7-7 to TRBJ2-2; 8 nucleotides align to TRBD2. CDR1 is SSHAT and CDR2 is FNYEAQ in the germline V gene (reference sequence). The CDR3 contains 15 residues. The CDR3 reads CASSLIAGMTGELFF. As DNA, the CDR3 is TGTGCTAGCAGCTTGATAGCGGGGATGACCGGGGAGCTGTTTTTT.

At least ten counts were recorded for this clone. The rearrangement joins TRBV7-2 to TRBJ2-3; maybe TRBD2 (5 bases). CDR1 and CDR2 from the germline V gene are SGHTA and FQGNSA. The V end lost 5 bases, the J end lost 8 bases, and 17 bases lay between the germline ends. The CDR3 covers 14 residues. CDR3 sequence: CASSGSKARATQYF. The CDR3 DNA reads TGTGCCAGCAGCGGTTCCAAGGCGCGGGCTACGCAGTATTTT.

This chain uses TRBV19 with TRBJ2-7, with a weak D call TRBD1 (5 bases). CDR3 size: 12 residues. CDR1 LNHDA and CDR2 SQIVND come from the germline V gene (reference sequence). The V gene lost 4 bases and the J gene lost 5 bases, with 9 bases spanning the gap. CDR3 protein: CASSTQGHEQYF. CDR3 nucleotide sequence: TGTGCCAGTAGTACTCAGGGCCACGAGCAGTACTTC.